Listed below are T cell receptor beta chains from one sample, sequenced in a study of immune characterization of retroperitoneal liposarcoma. Using its own MiXCR run on the PCR reads, TCRdb lists one record per CDR3 protein. Among over 15,000 distinct CDR3 sequences, around 38% were seen once, and the ten largest hold 6.5% to 8%. Sequenced input: blood. These receptors were obtained from a male donor with retroperitoneal liposarcoma. Both conserved end residues are part of each CDR3. The D gene is left open where the match is weak. Not every row has a clone size; where given, it reads once, few, many or a size class.

TRBJ2-3,few,.,TRBV6-6,TGTGCCAGCAGTTACGTCGCAGATACGCAGTATTTT,CASSYVADTQYF
TRBJ1-1,few,TRBD1,TRBV6-5,TGTGCCAGCAGTTACTCTACAGGGGTTGTAGACACTGAAGCTTTCTTT,CASSYSTGVVDTEAFF
TRBJ2-6,.,.,TRBV6-1,TGTGCCAGCAGTGACCTCCCTGGGGCCAACGTCCTGACTTTC,CASSDLPGANVLTF
TRBJ2-1,once,.,TRBV12-5,TGTGCTAGTGGTTTGGTTTGGGTTGAGGGGTTCTTC,CASGLVWVEGFF
TRBJ2-7,few,TRBD2,TRBV5-4,TGTGCCAGCAGCTTGGAAGCGGGAGTTAACGAGCAGTACTTC,CASSLEAGVNEQYF
TRBJ2-7,.,.,TRBV5-4,TGTGCCAGCAGCCCGGGGCGGGAAAGTCACGAGCAGTACTTC,CASSPGRESHEQYF
TRBJ2-7,.,.,TRBV25-1,TGTGCCAGCAGTAGCATACAGGGCTACGAGCAGTACTTC,CASSSIQGYEQYF
TRBJ2-1,medium-sized,.,TRBV6-1,TGTGCCAGCAGTGACGGACCGCCTGGCCTCTACGAGCAGTTCTTC,CASSDGPPGLYEQFF
TRBJ2-7,.,.,TRBV6-8,TGTGCCAGCAGTCCTTCCGCTTACTCCTACGAGCAGTACTTC,CASSPSAYSYEQYF
TRBJ2-1,once,TRBD2,TRBV7-6,TGTGGCAGCAGCTCCGGTACTAGCGGCTACGGAGAGACCCAGTTCTTC,CGSSSGTSGYGETQFF
TRBJ2-7,few,.,TRBV27,TGTGCCAGCAGTTTATCGCCCAACCTCGGCACCTACAATGAGCAGTACTTC,CASSLSPNLGTYNEQYF
TRBJ2-1,.,.,TRBV6-6,TGTGCCAGCAGTTACTCAGGGGGACTGCAGAACGAGCAGTTCTTC,CASSYSGGLQNEQFF
TRBJ2-7,.,TRBD2,TRBV7-8,TGTGCCAGCAGCCCCTCCCGGGGGGTTCCCTACGAGCAGTACTTC,CASSPSRGVPYEQYF
TRBJ2-4,.,TRBD1,TRBV7-2,TGTGCCAGCAGCCCCCCGACAGGGTCCAAAAACATTCAGTACTTC,CASSPPTGSKNIQYF
TRBJ1-1,many,.,TRBV6-1,TGTGCCAGCAGGGGCACACAAACCACTGAAGCTTTCTTT,CASRGTQTTEAFF
TRBJ2-5,many,TRBD1,TRBV6-1,TGTGCCAGCAGCACAGGGGCTGGGGGGACCCAGTACTTC,CASSTGAGGTQYF
TRBJ1-4,many,.,TRBV6-1,TGTGCCAGCAGTGAAACATCAACTAATGAAAAACTGTTTTTT,CASSETSTNEKLFF
TRBJ2-5,.,.,TRBV6-6,TGTGCCAGCACACCCCCAGGGAAGCGTGCCCAGTACTTC,CASTPPGKRAQYF
TRBJ1-1,.,.,TRBV7-6,TGTGCCAGCAGCTCCAGGGACACTGGAGCTTTCTTT,CASSSRDTGAFF
TRBJ2-1,.,.,TRBV12-3/TRBV12-4,TGTGCCAGCAGTTTAGCGGGGCCGTACAATGAGCAGTTCTTC,CASSLAGPYNEQFF
TRBJ1-2,.,.,TRBV6-6,TGTGCCAGTATATCCGGGGCGGCTCTACGAGGCTACACCTTC,CASISGAALRGYTF
TRBJ2-5,.,.,TRBV6-1,TGTGCCAGCAGTGAACTAAGGAGGGGGCGCCCAGGGTTTGAGACCCAGTACTTC,CASSELRRGRPGFETQYF
TRBJ2-5,few,.,TRBV12-5,TGTGCTAGTGGTACTGGGAGCTGGGAGACCCAGTACTTC,CASGTGSWETQYF
TRBJ2-1,.,.,TRBV7-8,TGTGCCAGCAGCGCCCGGTTACAGGGTACGGACAATGAGCAGTTCTTC,CASSARLQGTDNEQFF
TRBJ2-5,few,TRBD1,TRBV11-1,TGTGCCAGCAGCTTCGGGGACAGTTATTCGGAGACCCAGTACTTC,CASSFGDSYSETQYF
TRBJ2-3,.,TRBD2,TRBV6-6,TGTGCCAGCAGTGACCGGGAGGCGGATTCACCCCTCCACTTC,CASSDREADSPLHF
TRBJ1-1,once,TRBD1,TRBV6-1,TGTGCCAGCGGTCCCTTTGGAGGTATAGGACAGGGCAAATTTTGGGACACTGAAGCTTTCTTT,CASGPFGGIGQGKFWDTEAFF
TRBJ2-5,.,TRBD2,TRBV7-6,TGTGCCAGCAGCCTACCGGGGGGGGGAGAGACCCAGTACTTC,CASSLPGGGETQYF
TRBJ2-5,.,TRBD1,TRBV6-1,TGTGCCAGCAGTGACTGGAGACAGGGAGAGACCCAGTACTTC,CASSDWRQGETQYF
TRBJ2-7,.,.,TRBV10-1,TGCGCCGGCAGTGAGGGACACTCCTACGACCAGTACTTC,CAGSEGHSYDQYF
TRBJ2-2,few,TRBD2,TRBV6-4,TGTGCCAGCAGTGAAGCGGGGGGCACCGGGGAGCTGTTTTTT,CASSEAGGTGELFF
TRBJ1-4,.,.,TRBV6-8,TGTGCCAGCAGCCGCCAGCCCATTAATGAAAAACTGTTTTTT,CASSRQPINEKLFF
TRBJ2-3,medium-sized,TRBD2,TRBV10-2,TGCGCCAGCAGTGAGCCCCGTGGGACTAGCGGCGATGGGGATACGCAGTATTTT,CASSEPRGTSGDGDTQYF
TRBJ2-1,.,TRBD2,TRBV12-3/TRBV12-4,TGTGCCAGCACCCAACTAGCGGGAGCTTACAATGAGCAGTTCTTC,CASTQLAGAYNEQFF
TRBJ2-3,.,.,TRBV6-1,TGTGCCAGCAGTCCGGACTATACTGTCACAGATATGCAGTATTTT,CASSPDYTVTDMQYF